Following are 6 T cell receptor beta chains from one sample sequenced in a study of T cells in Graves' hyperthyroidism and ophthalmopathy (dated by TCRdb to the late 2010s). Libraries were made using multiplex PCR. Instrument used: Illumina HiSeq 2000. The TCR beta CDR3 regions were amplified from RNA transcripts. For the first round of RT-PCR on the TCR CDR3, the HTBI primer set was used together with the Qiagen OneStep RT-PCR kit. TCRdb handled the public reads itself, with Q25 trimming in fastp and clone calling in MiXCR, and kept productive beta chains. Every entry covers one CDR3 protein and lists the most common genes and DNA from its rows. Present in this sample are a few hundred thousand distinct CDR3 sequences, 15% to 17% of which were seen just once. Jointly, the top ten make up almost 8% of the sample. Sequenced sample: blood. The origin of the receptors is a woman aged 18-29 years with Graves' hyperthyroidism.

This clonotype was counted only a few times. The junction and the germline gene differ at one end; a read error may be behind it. CDR3 sequence: CTSSYSLTGDGNTIYF. CDR3 in DNA: TGTACCAGCAGTTACTCCTTGACAGGGGACGGAAACACCATATATTTT. The chain is built from TRBV6-5 and TRBJ1-3; 8 nucleotides agree with TRBD1. The CDR3 runs to 16 residues. Germline assignment: CDR1 MNHEY and CDR2 SVGAGI.

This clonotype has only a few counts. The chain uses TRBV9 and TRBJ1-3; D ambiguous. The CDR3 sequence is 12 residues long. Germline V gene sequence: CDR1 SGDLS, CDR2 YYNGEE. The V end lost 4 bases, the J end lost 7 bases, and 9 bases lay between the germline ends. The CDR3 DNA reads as TGTGCCAGCAGCCTACAGAGGAACACCATATATTTT. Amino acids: CASSLQRNTIYF.

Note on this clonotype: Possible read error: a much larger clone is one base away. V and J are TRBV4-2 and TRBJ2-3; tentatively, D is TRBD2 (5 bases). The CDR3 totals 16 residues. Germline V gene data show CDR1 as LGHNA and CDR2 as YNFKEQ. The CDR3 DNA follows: TGTGCCAGCACCTCAGGCAGAGGGAGCGGCACAGATATGCAGTATTTT. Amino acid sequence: CASTSGRGSGTDMQYF.

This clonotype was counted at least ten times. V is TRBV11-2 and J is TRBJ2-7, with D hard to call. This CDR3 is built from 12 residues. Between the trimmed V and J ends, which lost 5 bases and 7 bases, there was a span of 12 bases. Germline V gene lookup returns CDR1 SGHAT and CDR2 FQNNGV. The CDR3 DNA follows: TGTGCCAGCAGCGGTGCCTGGGTGGAGCAGTACTTC. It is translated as CASSGAWVEQYF.

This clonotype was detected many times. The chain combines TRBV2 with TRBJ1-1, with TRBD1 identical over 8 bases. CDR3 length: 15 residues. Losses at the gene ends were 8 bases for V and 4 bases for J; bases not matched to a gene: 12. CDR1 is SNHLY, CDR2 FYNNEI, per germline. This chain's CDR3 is CASGGQGFRGTEAFF. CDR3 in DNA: TGTGCCAGCGGTGGACAGGGCTTTAGGGGCACTGAAGCTTTCTTT. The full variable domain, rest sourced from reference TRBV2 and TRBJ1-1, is EPEVTQTPSHQVTQMGQEVILRCVPISNHLYFYWYRQILGQKVEFLVSFYNNEISEKSEIFDDQFSVERPDGSNFTLKIRSTKLEDSAMYFCASGGQGFRGTEAFFGQGTRLTVV.

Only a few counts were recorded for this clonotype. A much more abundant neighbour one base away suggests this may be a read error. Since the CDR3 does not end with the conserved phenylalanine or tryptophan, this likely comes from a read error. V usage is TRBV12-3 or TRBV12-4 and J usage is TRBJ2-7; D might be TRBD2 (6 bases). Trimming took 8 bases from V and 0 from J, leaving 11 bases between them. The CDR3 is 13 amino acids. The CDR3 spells CASAWGVSYEQYL. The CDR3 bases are TGTGCCAGCGCGTGGGGGGTCTCCTACGAGCAGTACCTC.